This T cell receptor beta chain was captured in a study of monozygotic twins with inflammatory bowel disease. The study's findings and limits: Researchers report that IBD patients shared fewer clonotypes with others than healthy twins, especially amid disease activity. Lower TCRbeta diversity (inverse Simpson) was seen in IBD patients than in healthy co-twins.

TCRdb re-analyzed the 5' RACE reads; it lists each CDR3 protein once, without DNA. The listing contains about 350,000 distinct CDR3 sequences. This CDR3 spans 20 amino acids. Looked up from germline, CDR1 is SGHAT and CDR2 is FQNNGV. The total RNA came straight from whole blood, and T cells were not sorted beforehand. As regards this clonotype: Its antigen is currently unknown.

The receptor was derived from a human donor with ulcerative colitis or Crohn's disease, or a healthy co-twin of an affected twin (not recorded which). The chain uses TRBV11-2 and TRBJ2-1; TCRdb calls TRBD2, which cannot be checked without DNA. The sample was blood. This CDR3 is CASSLTILAGDTLSYNEQFF.